The source of this T cell receptor (beta chain) is a study of blood T cell repertoires in COVID-19. Study details: Material from acute and convalescent COVID-19 was sourced from the United States, Italy and Spain. Sources were T cells, B-cell-depleted T cells, or PBMCs; the material itself was cDNA or gDNA.

The germline CDR1 and CDR2 sequences are KGHSH and LQKENI. V trimming: 6 bases; J trimming: 6 bases; junction bases outside the gene matches: 8. The CDR3 has 14 amino acids. Original handling: Reference gene primers were amplified, and this amplification served to estimate nucleated cell counts. Repertoires were generated with immunoSEQ multiplex PCR, while TCRdb's copy carries only in-frame clones and drops some. The V and J calls and clone size were taken over from that table, and D and trimming were inferred from the DNA. The sample yields 65,000 to 80,000 clones, more than 75% seen once. The TCR comes from a human donor in a cohort sampled during active COVID-19. Sequencing used peripheral blood. V and J are TRBV18 and TRBJ1-5; 7 nucleotides match TRBD1. The CDR3 spells CASSPTGLGQPQHF. CDR3 in DNA: TGTGCCAGCTCTCCGACAGGGTTAGGTCAGCCCCAGCATTTT.